Sequencing of this TCR beta chain was carried out in a study of resident and recirculating memory T cells in vitiligo. Background on the study: Shave-biopsy epidermis from lesional and nonlesional skin was sequenced alongside PBMCs. Study conclusions and caveats: No unique dominant TCR clone was found in vitiligo lesions.

This table comes from immunoSEQ multiplex PCR, and its TCRdb copy is limited to in-frame clones, with some not included. The sample lists tens of thousands of clones, roughly nine tenths seen once, with over 4.5% in the top ten. Stable vitiligo meant no lesion change over the previous 6 months. Turning to this clone: Its antigen is not identified.

The CDR3 sequence is 14 residues long. Germline loops: CDR1 SEHNR, CDR2 FQNEAQ (reference sequence). With V trimmed by 4 bases and J by 6 bases, 3 bases remained unmatched. Sequencing was carried out using blood. This chain uses TRBV7-9 with TRBJ1-5, with TRBD1 matching 10 bases. This TCR was recovered from a male donor with vitiligo. CDR3 sequence: CASSSGQGVQPQHF. The CDR3 nucleotides read TGTGCCAGCAGCTCCGGACAGGGGGTTCAGCCCCAGCATTTT.